This T cell receptor (beta chain) was sequenced for a study of T cell responses to AZD1222 COVID-19 vaccine. The method was immunoSEQ multiplex PCR; TCRdb's version includes in-frame clones alone and lacks a portion of them. The repertoire consists of 150,000 or so clones, with under 95% occurring once and the leading ten covering less than 5.5%. The V and J ends lost 0 bases and 4 bases respectively, with 13 bases between them. This CDR3 has 16 residues. Germline values: CDR1 MGHRA, CDR2 YSYEKL. Sample: peripheral blood, taken on day 0 of AZD1222 vaccination. The V and J genes are TRBV4-1 and TRBJ2-1, with a tentative D call TRBD2 (5 bases). This TCR derives from an adult in good health. CDR3 protein: CASSQEWAWRYNEQFF. Here the CDR3 DNA reads TGCGCCAGCAGCCAAGAATGGGCGTGGAGGTACAATGAGCAGTTCTTC.